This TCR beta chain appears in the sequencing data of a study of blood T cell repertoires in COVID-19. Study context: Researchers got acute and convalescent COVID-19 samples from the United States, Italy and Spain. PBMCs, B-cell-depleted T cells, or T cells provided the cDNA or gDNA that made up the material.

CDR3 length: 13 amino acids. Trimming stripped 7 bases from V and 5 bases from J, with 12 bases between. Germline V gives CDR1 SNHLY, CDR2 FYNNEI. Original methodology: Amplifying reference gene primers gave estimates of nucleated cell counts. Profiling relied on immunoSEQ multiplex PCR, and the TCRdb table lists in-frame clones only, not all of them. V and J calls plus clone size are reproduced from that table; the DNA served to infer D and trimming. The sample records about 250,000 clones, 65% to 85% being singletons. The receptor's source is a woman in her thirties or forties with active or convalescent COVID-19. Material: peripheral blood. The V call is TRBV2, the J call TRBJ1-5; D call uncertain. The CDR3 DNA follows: TGTGCCAGCACCCTGCGACGGGATCAGCCCCAGCATTTT. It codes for CASTLRRDQPQHF.